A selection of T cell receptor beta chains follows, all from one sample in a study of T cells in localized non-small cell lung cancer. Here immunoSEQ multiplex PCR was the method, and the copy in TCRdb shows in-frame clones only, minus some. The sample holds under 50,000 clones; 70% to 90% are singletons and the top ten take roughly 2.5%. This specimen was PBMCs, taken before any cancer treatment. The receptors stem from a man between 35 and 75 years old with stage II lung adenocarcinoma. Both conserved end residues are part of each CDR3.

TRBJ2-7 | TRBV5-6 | CASSFGISYEQYF
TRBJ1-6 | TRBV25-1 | CASSMGLRNSPLHF
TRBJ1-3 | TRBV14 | CASSLRTNFGVRNIYF
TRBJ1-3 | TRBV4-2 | CASSQRTGPTQGARGNTIYF
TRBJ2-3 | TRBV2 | CASSELTGTDTQYF
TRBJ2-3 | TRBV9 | CASSVAGRSFTDTQYF
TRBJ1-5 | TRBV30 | CAWSVMYSNQPQHF
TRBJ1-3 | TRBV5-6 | CASSFRGIAGNTIYF
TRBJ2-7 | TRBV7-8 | CASIGQGPDEQYF
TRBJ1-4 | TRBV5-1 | CASSLTTGLNEKLFF
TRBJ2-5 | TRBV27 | CASSPSGETQYF
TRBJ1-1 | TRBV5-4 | CASSLVGHKTEAFF
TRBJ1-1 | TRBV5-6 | CASSLGGPAEAFF
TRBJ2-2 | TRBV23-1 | CASSHPSPDTFTGELFF
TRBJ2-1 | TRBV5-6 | CASKEGGYNEQFF
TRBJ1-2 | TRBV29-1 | CSVLVGFSYGYTF
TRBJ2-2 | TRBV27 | CASSLVGGTGELFF
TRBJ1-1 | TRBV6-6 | CASGHTEAFF
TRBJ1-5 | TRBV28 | CASRPPRTGVHNQPQHF
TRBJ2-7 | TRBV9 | CASSEDQGSYEQYF
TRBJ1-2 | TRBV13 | CASSSSGTEDGYTF
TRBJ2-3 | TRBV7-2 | CASSLDRESTDTQYF
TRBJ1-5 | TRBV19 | CASSSVSLSNQPQHF
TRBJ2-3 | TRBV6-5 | CASRRTSGGTDTQYF
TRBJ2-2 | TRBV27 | CASMVTTRTSGGPGELFF
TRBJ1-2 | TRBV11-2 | CASSLNSDYGYTF
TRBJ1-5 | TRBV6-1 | CASSGRGKAGQPQHF
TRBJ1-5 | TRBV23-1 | CASSQSRGTGKNSNQPQHF
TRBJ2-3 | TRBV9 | CASSVGGPNTDTQYF
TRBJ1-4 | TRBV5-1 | CASSRLQGNEKLFF
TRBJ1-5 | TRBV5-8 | CASRHPDTYNQPQHF
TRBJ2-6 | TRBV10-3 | CAISDLIRGSVLTF
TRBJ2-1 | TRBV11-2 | CASSSPGQGHNEQFF
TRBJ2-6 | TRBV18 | CASSPSPSGAVSGANVLTF
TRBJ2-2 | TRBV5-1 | CASSLGPRDKNGELFF
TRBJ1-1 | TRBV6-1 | CASTWASEAFF
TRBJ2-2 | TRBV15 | CATQVTRNTGELFF
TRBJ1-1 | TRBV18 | CASSPDPANTEAFF
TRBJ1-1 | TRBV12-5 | CASGLWGTTEAFF
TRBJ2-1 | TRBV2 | CASSGQRGGKPNEQFF
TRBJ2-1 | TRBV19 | CASSNSNEQFF
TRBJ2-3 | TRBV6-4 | CASSDSTSGGADTQYF
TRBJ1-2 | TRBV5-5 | CASSFRSLGYGYTF
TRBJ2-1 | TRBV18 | CASSPGRSSYNEQFF
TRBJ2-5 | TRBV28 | CASSLATGAGETQYF